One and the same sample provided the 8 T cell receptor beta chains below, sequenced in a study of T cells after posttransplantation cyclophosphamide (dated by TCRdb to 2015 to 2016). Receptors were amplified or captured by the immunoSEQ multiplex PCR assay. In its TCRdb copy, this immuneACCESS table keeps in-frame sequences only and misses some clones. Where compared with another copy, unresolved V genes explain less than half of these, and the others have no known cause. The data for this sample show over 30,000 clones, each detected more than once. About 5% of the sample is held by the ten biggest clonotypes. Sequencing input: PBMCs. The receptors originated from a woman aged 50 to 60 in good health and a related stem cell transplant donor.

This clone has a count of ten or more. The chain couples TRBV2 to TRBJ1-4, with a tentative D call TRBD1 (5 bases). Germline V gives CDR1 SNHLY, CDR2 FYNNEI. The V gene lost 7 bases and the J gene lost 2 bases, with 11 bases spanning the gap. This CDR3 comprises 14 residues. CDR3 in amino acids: CASMLRQTNEKLFF. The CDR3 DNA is TGTGCCAGCATGCTGAGACAGACTAATGAAAAACTGTTTTTT.

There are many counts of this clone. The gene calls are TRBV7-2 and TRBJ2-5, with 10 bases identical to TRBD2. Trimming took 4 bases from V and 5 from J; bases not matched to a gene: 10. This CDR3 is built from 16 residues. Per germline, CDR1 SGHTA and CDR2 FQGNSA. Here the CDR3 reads CASSSGGTSVGETQYF. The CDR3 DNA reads TGTGCCAGCAGCTCAGGGGGGACTAGCGTGGGGGAGACCCAGTACTTC.

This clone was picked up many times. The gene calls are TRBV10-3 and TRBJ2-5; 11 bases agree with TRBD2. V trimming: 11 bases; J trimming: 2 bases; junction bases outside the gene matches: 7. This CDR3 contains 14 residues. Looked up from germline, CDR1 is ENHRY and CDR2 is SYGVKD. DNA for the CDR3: TGTGCCTCCAGACTAGCGGGGACTCAAGAGACCCAGTACTTC. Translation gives CASRLAGTQETQYF.

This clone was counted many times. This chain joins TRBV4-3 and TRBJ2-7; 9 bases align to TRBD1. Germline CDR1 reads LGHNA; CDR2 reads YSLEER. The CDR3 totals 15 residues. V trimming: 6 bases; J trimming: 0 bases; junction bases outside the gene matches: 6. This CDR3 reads CASSPGQGISYEQYF. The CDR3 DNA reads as TGCGCCAGCAGTCCCGGACAGGGGATCTCCTACGAGCAGTACTTC.

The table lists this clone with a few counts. The CDR3 reads CASSIYRDREKETQYF. For the CDR3, the DNA is TGTGCCAGCAGCATCTACCGGGACAGGGAAAAAGAGACCCAGTACTTC. The rearrangement links TRBV21-1 to TRBJ2-5; the D call TRBD1 from the table was never checked on the DNA. TRBV21-1 is a listed pseudogene. This CDR3 contains 16 residues.

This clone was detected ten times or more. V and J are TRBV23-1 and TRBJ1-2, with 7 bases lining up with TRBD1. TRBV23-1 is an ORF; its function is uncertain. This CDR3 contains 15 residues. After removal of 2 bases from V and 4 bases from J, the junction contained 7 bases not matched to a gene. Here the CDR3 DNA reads TGCGCCAGCAGTCAAGTCGGGACAGACCCCTATGGCTACACCTTC. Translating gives CASSQVGTDPYGYTF.

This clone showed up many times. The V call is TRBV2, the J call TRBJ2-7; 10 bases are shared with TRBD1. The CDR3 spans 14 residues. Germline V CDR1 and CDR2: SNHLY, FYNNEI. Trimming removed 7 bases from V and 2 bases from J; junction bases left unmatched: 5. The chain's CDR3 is CASTRDRGAYEQYF. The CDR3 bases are TGTGCCAGCACTCGGGACAGGGGAGCCTACGAGCAGTACTTC.

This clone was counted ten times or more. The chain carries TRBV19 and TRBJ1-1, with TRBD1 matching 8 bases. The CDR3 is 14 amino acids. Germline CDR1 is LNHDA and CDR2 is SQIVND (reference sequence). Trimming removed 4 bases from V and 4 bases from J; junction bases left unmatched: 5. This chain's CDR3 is CASSNRGGRTEAFF. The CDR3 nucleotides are TGTGCCAGTAGTAACAGGGGGGGTCGCACTGAAGCTTTCTTT.